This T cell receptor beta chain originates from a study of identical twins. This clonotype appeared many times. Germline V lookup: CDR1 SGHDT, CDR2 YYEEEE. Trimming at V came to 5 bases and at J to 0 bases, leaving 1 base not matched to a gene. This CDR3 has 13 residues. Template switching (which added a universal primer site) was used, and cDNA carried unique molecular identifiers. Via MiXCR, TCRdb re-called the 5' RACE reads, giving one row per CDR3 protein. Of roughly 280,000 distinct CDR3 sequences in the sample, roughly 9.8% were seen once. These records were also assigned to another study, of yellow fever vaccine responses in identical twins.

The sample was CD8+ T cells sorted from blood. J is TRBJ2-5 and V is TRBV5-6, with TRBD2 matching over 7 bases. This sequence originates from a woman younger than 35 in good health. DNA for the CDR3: TGTGCCAGCAGACTAGCGAACCAAGAGACCCAGTACTTC. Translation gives CASRLANQETQYF.